The TCR beta chain under discussion was sequenced for a study of T-cell memory formation after mild COVID-19. Study in general: Each donor largely had its own TCR clusters. Broader study findings: Cross-reactive memory appears to have joined, as suggested by some responding clones showing up in pre-infection memory.

One entry per CDR3 protein results from TCRdb running MiXCR on the 5' RACE reads. The sample holds about 340,000 distinct CDR3 sequences; roughly 15% are singletons and the top ten take about a fifth. Regarding this clonotype: Its antigen is not known.

The sequence derives from a man between 18 and 35 years old who had mild COVID-19 (a few samples of this study predate the infection). Cell type and time point are not known. The sequencing input was PBMCs or a T cell subset sorted from them (not recorded which).

CDR3 protein: CSARSGAGYENEQFF. In DNA form, the CDR3 reads TGCAGTGCTAGATCTGGGGCAGGGTATGAAAATGAGCAGTTCTTC. This chain connects TRBV20-1 to TRBJ2-1; tentatively, D is TRBD1 (5 bases). Germline V gives CDR1 DFQATT, CDR2 SNEGSKA (reference sequence). The CDR3 runs to 15 residues. The ends were cut back, 2 bases at V and 7 bases at J, with 18 bases in the middle.